This T cell receptor beta chain was identified in a study of blood T cell repertoires in COVID-19. Study overall: T cells, B-cell-depleted T cells, or PBMCs provided the cDNA or gDNA that served as material.

Clones were read by immunoSEQ multiplex PCR, and TCRdb kept only the in-frame ones, dropping some. The sample lists some 460,000 clones; roughly 87% were seen once. V was cut by 6 bases and J by 0 bases, with 8 bases left in between. From germline, CDR1 is SNHLY and CDR2 FYNNEI. The CDR3 totals 14 residues. V is TRBV2 and J is TRBJ2-2, with D uncertain. The sequencing sample was made of PBMCs or T cells enriched from blood (not recorded which). This TCR was recovered from a woman aged 18-29 years who had recovered from COVID-19. Here the CDR3 reads CASSARANTGELFF. The CDR3 nucleotides are TGTGCCAGCAGCGCGAGAGCGAACACCGGGGAGCTGTTTTTT.